This is a list of T cell receptor beta chains from one sample in a study of control samples from healthy donors and cancer patients. Assay used: immunoSEQ multiplex PCR; TCRdb lists only in-frame clones, some missing. This sample has fewer than 60,000 clones, with roughly 86% found just once. Sequencing was performed on PBMCs. These receptors were taken from a woman in her sixties with lung cancer. CDR3s include the opening cysteine and the closing phenylalanine or tryptophan. The order of the fields is D gene, clone size, V gene, J gene, CDR3 DNA, CDR3 protein. The D gene is left open where the match is weak. The size entry is marked missing in some rows and otherwise reads once, few, many or a size class.

.	.	TRBV2	TRBJ1-1	TGTGCCAGCACTAGCCTGGGGAACACTGAAGCTTTCTTT	CASTSLGNTEAFF
TRBD2	.	TRBV3-1/TRBV3-2	TRBJ2-1	TGTGCCAGCAGCCGACTCCCCCCGGGACTAGCGGGATCCACCTATAGGAATGAGCAGTTCTTC	CASSRLPPGLAGSTYRNEQFF
TRBD1	.	TRBV6-2/TRBV6-3	TRBJ1-3	TGTGCCAGCAGTTACCTCGGACAGGGTGCTGGAAACACCATATATTTT	CASSYLGQGAGNTIYF
.	.	TRBV2	TRBJ1-4	TGTGCCAGCATCCTGGGAGAGGATGAAAAACTGTTTTTT	CASILGEDEKLFF
TRBD1	.	TRBV19	TRBJ2-5	TGTGCCAGTACCGACAGGGGGAGCGGGGAGACCCAGTACTTC	CASTDRGSGETQYF
TRBD1	.	TRBV19	TRBJ1-5	TGTGCCAGTAGTGCCCGGGCAGGGGGGTTAATAAGCAATCAGCCCCAGCATTTT	CASSARAGGLISNQPQHF
TRBD1	.	TRBV7-3	TRBJ2-1	TGTGCCAGCAGCTTAACGGGAGACAGGGGGAATGAGCAGTTCTTC	CASSLTGDRGNEQFF
.	once	TRBV27	TRBJ2-1	TGTGCCACAACCCGGGCGGGAAGCTCCTACAATGAGCAGTTCTTC	CATTRAGSSYNEQFF
TRBD1	.	TRBV7-8	TRBJ1-1	TGTGCCAGCAGCGGACAGGAGGCGTGGACAGAAGAAGCTTTCTTT	CASSGQEAWTEEAFF
.	.	TRBV18	TRBJ2-7	TGTGCCAGCTCACCAAGTGGGGGTAGCGAGCAGTACTTC	CASSPSGGSEQYF
.	.	TRBV27	TRBJ2-1	TGTGCCAGCAGTTGGGGGATGCATAATGAGCAGTTCTTC	CASSWGMHNEQFF
.	once	TRBV6-5	TRBJ2-7	TGTGCCAGCAGTCCCGAGCCCCCCAAGCAGTACTTC	CASSPEPPKQYF
.	once	TRBV7-5	TRBJ2-6	TGTGCCAGAAGCTTACGGTCGGGAGGGACAAGGCTCAACGTCCTGACTTTC	CARSLRSGGTRLNVLTF
TRBD2	once	TRBV5-8	TRBJ2-4	TGTGCCAGCAGCTTAGGCGGGAGAAACATTCAGTACTTC	CASSLGGRNIQYF
.	.	TRBV6-5	TRBJ2-3	TGTGCCAGCAGTTACTCGAGAGGAGATACGCAGTATTTT	CASSYSRGDTQYF
TRBD1	.	TRBV27	TRBJ1-2	TGTGCCAGCAGGAATCAGGGGGCGCTTGGCTATGGCTACACCTTC	CASRNQGALGYGYTF
.	.	TRBV9	TRBJ2-1	TGTGCCAGCAGCGCCTTAGGGGAGGCCTACAATGAGCAGTTCTTC	CASSALGEAYNEQFF
.	.	TRBV28	TRBJ2-3	TGTGCCAGCACCCGGGCAGGAATTAGCACAGATACGCAGTATTTT	CASTRAGISTDTQYF
TRBD1	.	TRBV6-5	TRBJ1-1	TGTGCCAGCAGGAGCCAACAGGGGGGAGCTTTCTTT	CASRSQQGGAFF
.	.	TRBV13	TRBJ1-3	TGTGCCAGCAGCTTAGGTGTGGGGGAGGTTGGAAACACCATATATTTT	CASSLGVGEVGNTIYF
.	.	TRBV10-3	TRBJ2-1	TGTGCCATCAGTGAGACTCTTGACAGGACCTCCCCGCAGTTCTTC	CAISETLDRTSPQFF
.	.	TRBV19	TRBJ1-2	TGTGCCAGTAACTTCCGGGACACCTATGGCTACACCTTC	CASNFRDTYGYTF
.	.	TRBV30	TRBJ1-5	TGTGCCTCGACAAGGGGTGGACACGGCAATCAGCCCCAGCATTTT	CASTRGGHGNQPQHF
.	few	TRBV20-1	TRBJ1-2	TGCAGTGCCAGCGGTGGGGATGGCTACACCTTC	CSASGGDGYTF
TRBD2	.	TRBV2	TRBJ2-3	TGTGCCAGCGGGGGACTAGCGGGGGCCACAGATACGCAGTATTTT	CASGGLAGATDTQYF
.	once	TRBV7-9	TRBJ1-1	TGTGCCAGCAGCCCCTCGAACACTGAAGCTTTCTTT	CASSPSNTEAFF
.	.	TRBV6-1	TRBJ1-6	TGTGCCAGCAGTGACGACGGGGCCCTGGATTCACCCCTCCACTTT	CASSDDGALDSPLHF
.	.	TRBV12-3/TRBV12-4	TRBJ2-5	TGTGCCAGCAGTTTAGGGACTTTAGGGACCCAGTACTTC	CASSLGTLGTQYF
.	once	TRBV6-6	TRBJ1-2	TGTGCCAGCAGTCAATACATGTCGGGAAGCGGCTACACCTTC	CASSQYMSGSGYTF
TRBD2	.	TRBV7-2	TRBJ2-5	TGTGCCAGCAGCTTACCGATAGCGGGGCGGGAGACCCAGTACTTC	CASSLPIAGRETQYF
TRBD1	.	TRBV7-2	TRBJ2-2	TGTGCCAGCCATCAGGGGGGGACAGGGTTCACCGGGGAGCTGTTTTTT	CASHQGGTGFTGELFF
.	.	TRBV9	TRBJ1-1	TGTGCCAGCAGCCCCCCCGGGGGGAGGGCTGAAGCTTTCTTT	CASSPPGGRAEAFF
TRBD1	.	TRBV11-1	TRBJ2-1	TGTGCCAGCAGCACAGGGGGTGTGAGCAATGAGCAGTTCTTC	CASSTGGVSNEQFF
.	.	TRBV30	TRBJ1-1	TGTGCCTGGGTACAGGTTCGGGGAGCTTTCTTT	CAWVQVRGAFF
TRBD1	.	TRBV18	TRBJ1-2	TGTGCCAGCTCCCCAACCACAGGGGTTGAGGGCTACACCTTC	CASSPTTGVEGYTF
TRBD2	.	TRBV6-4	TRBJ2-3	TGTGCCAGCAGTGACTCAAGGCCGGGACTAGCGGGAGAAGATACGCAGTATTTT	CASSDSRPGLAGEDTQYF
.	once	TRBV5-1	TRBJ1-4	TGCGCCAGCAGCTTGGATCTCGGTTATGAAAAACTGTTTTTT	CASSLDLGYEKLFF
TRBD1	.	TRBV2	TRBJ2-7	TGTGCCGCAAACAGGGGACCGGTAGCCGAGCAGTACTTC	CAANRGPVAEQYF
TRBD1	.	TRBV6-1	TRBJ2-1	TGTGCCAGCCATGAACAGGGGTCTGTCGGTGAGCAGTTCTTC	CASHEQGSVGEQFF
.	.	TRBV5-8	TRBJ1-2	TGTGCCAGCAGCTTCCCTTCGACAACCTGCTATGGCTACACCTTC	CASSFPSTTCYGYTF
TRBD2	.	TRBV11-3	TRBJ2-7	TGTGCCAGCAGCTTAGCCGCGGGAGGGCCCTACGAGCAGTACTTC	CASSLAAGGPYEQYF
.	.	TRBV29-1	TRBJ1-1	TGCAGCGGGGGGACACGGAACACTGAAGCTTTCTTT	CSGGTRNTEAFF
.	.	TRBV6-6	TRBJ2-1	TGTGCCAGCAGTTATTCGGAGGGGGGAAATGAGCAGTTCTTC	CASSYSEGGNEQFF
.	.	TRBV5-5	TRBJ2-6	TGTGCCAGCAGCTTGGAGGCCTTCCAGGGTCAGACTGGGGCCAACGTCCTGACTTTC	CASSLEAFQGQTGANVLTF
TRBD1	few	TRBV6-5	TRBJ2-1	TGTGCCAGCAGTTCCGGGACAGGGTTGAATGAGCAGTTCTTC	CASSSGTGLNEQFF
.	once	TRBV28	TRBJ2-7	TGTGCCAGCAACCTTCCGGGCCAAGAGGGCGAGCAGTACTTC	CASNLPGQEGEQYF
TRBD1	few	TRBV5-1	TRBJ2-7	TGCGCCAGCAGCTGGGGACAGGGTTCCTACGAGCAGTACTTC	CASSWGQGSYEQYF
TRBD1	.	TRBV27	TRBJ1-6	TGTGCCAGCAGTGTCCAGACAGGGGTGTCTCCCCTCCACTTT	CASSVQTGVSPLHF
.	.	TRBV20-1	TRBJ2-1	TGCAGTGGGCAGGACAATGAGCAGTTCTTC	CSGQDNEQFF
.	.	TRBV28	TRBJ2-5	TGTGCCAGCAGTTTCGCCGAGACCCAGTACTTC	CASSFAETQYF
.	.	TRBV19	TRBJ1-1	TGTGCCAGTAGTCTGCCGGGTGGGAACACTGAAGCTTTCTTT	CASSLPGGNTEAFF
TRBD1	.	TRBV9	TRBJ2-2	TGTGCCAGCAGCGGTGGACAGGGGTGGACCGGGGAGCTGTTTTTT	CASSGGQGWTGELFF
TRBD2	once	TRBV2	TRBJ2-1	TGTGCCAGCAGTGAGCGGGGGGGCCTCTACAATGAGCAGTTCTTC	CASSERGGLYNEQFF
TRBD1	.	TRBV3-1/TRBV3-2	TRBJ1-5	TGTGCCAGCAGCTGGGGGACAGGGTACAATCAGCCCCAGCATTTT	CASSWGTGYNQPQHF
.	.	TRBV5-8	TRBJ2-7	TGTGCCAGCGTGGCGGCTTCCTACGAGCAGTACTTC	CASVAASYEQYF
.	.	TRBV27	TRBJ2-6	TGTGCCAGCAGTTTATGGGGATCTGGGGCCAACGTCCTGACTTTC	CASSLWGSGANVLTF
TRBD1	.	TRBV5-1	TRBJ1-2	TGCGCCAGCAGCTCGACAGGGGGCAGCCTTAACTATGGCTACACCTTC	CASSSTGGSLNYGYTF